This record covers a single T cell receptor beta chain. CDR3 length: 15 residues. Per the germline V gene, CDR1 is SGHTA and CDR2 is FQGNSA. With 6 bases removed from V and 6 bases from J, the gap between germline ends came to 17 bases. These data come from a study of blood T cell repertoires in COVID-19. This table comes from immunoSEQ multiplex PCR, and its TCRdb copy is limited to in-frame clones, with some not included. The data show about 200,000 clones, with over 75% seen just once and 18% held by the top ten. Material: peripheral blood. V is TRBV7-2 and J is TRBJ2-2, with TRBD2 as a possible D gene (6 bases). The sequence came from a man in his forties or fifties with COVID-19, enrolled during active disease. As DNA, the CDR3 is TGTGCCAGCAGACGAAGCGGGCGACCCCCCGGGGAGCTGTTTTTT. Translation: CASRRSGRPPGELFF.